The clone carrying this TCR beta chain was seen ten or more times. Each CDR3 protein gets one entry after TCRdb re-called the RACE reads with MiXCR. The sample holds approximately 370,000 distinct CDR3 sequences, around 5% seen once. The time point here: pre-sensitization, week 0. Treatment noted: therapeutic diphenylcyclopropenone sensitization with weekly scalp DPC. The sample belongs to a study of human T cells and chemical hapten exposure. The wider study: Patch testing placed 0.01% DPC on the upper back, with readings at 6 days.

The CDR3 totals 16 residues. Germline CDR1 reads SQVTM; CDR2 reads ANQGSEA. The junction had 4 bases not matched to a gene; V was cut back by 3 bases and J by 1 base. V gene TRBV29-1 combines with J gene TRBJ2-6; 9 bases align to TRBD2. The receptor comes from a woman aged 18-30 years with alopecia areata. Some clones in this sample may be carry-over from other donors' samples. Here the sequenced sample was whole blood, taken in connection with sensitization to the hapten diphenylcyclopropenone (DPC). The chain's CDR3 is CSVETSGLSGANVLTF. The CDR3 nucleotides read TGCAGCGTTGAGACTAGCGGCCTTTCTGGGGCCAACGTCCTGACTTTC.